Detailed here is one TCR beta chain. The antigen is unknown. The naive CD8 fraction comprised CD45RO-negative cells positively selected for CCR7 and excluded terminally differentiated effector memory CD45RA+ cells. The CDR3 has 13 residues. Trimming at V came to 3 bases and at J to 3 bases, leaving 4 bases not matched to a gene. Germline CDR1 GTSNPN, CDR2 SVGIG (reference sequence). Each replicate PCR on the sorted subsets used 150 to 200 ng DNA (around 30,000 T cell genomes). Generated by immunoSEQ multiplex PCR, the TCRdb table keeps only in-frame clones and is missing some. The repertoire has 560,000 or so clones, 95% to 96% of them found once; the top ten carry less than 0.13%. The sample comes from a study of shared clonotypes between healthy human individuals. Study-wide points: Generation probability values for non-shared clonotypes were lower than those for clonotypes shared by all four donors.

The TCR was taken from a woman aged 30 to 39 in good health. The chain links TRBV30 to TRBJ1-2, with TRBD1 matching over 7 bases. Input material: naive CD8+ T cells sorted from blood. CDR3 coding DNA: TGTGCCTGGAGCGTACAGGGGCACTATGGCTACACCTTC. Its protein is CAWSVQGHYGYTF.